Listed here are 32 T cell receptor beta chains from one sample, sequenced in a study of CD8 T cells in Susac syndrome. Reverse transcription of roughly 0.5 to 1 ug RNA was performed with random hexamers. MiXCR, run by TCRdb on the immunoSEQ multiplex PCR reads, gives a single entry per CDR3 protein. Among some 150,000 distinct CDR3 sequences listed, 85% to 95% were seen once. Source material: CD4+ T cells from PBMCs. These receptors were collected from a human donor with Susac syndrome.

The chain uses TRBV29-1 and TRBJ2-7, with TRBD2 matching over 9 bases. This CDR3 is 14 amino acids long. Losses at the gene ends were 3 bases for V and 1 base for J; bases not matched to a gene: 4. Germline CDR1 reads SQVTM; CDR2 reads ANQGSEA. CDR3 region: CSVDQREVSYEQYF. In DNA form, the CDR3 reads TGCAGCGTTGACCAGCGGGAGGTATCCTACGAGCAGTACTTC.

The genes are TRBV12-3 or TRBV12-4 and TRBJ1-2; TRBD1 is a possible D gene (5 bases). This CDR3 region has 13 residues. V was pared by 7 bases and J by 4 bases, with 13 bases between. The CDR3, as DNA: TGTGCCAGCACCGAGGGACGGCCCTATGGCTACACCTTC. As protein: CASTEGRPYGYTF.

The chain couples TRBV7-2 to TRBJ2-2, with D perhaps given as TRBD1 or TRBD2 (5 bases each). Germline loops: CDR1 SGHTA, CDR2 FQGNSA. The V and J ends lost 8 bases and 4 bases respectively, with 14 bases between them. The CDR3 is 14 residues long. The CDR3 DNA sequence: TGTGCCAGCGGGGACCGACATCCCACCGGGGAGCTGTTTTTT. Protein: CASGDRHPTGELFF. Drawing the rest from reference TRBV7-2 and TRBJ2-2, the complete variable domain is GAGVSQSPSNKVTEKGKDVELRCDPISGHTALYWYRQSLGQGLEFLIYFQGNSAPDKSGLPSDRFSAERTGGSVSTLTIQRTQQEDSAVYLCASGDRHPTGELFFGEGSRLTVL.

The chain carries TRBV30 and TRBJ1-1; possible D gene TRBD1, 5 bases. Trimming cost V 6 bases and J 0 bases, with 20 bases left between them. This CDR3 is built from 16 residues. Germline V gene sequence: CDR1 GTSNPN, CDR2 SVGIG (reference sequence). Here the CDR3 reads CACVQVLQSMNTEAFF. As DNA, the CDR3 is TGTGCCTGTGTACAGGTGCTGCAATCTATGAACACTGAAGCTTTCTTT.

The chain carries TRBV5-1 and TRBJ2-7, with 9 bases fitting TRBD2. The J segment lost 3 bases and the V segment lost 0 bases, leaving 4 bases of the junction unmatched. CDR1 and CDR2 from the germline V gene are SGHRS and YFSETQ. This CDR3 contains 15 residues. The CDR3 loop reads CASSLGLAADYEQYF. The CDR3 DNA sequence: TGCGCCAGCAGCTTGGGACTAGCGGCGGACTACGAGCAGTACTTC. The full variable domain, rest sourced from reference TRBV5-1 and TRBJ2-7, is KAGVTQTPRYLIKTRGQQVTLSCSPISGHRSVSWYQQTPGQGLQFLFEYFSETQRNKGNFPGRFSGRQFSNSRSEMNVSTLELGDSALYLCASSLGLAADYEQYFGPGTRLTVT.

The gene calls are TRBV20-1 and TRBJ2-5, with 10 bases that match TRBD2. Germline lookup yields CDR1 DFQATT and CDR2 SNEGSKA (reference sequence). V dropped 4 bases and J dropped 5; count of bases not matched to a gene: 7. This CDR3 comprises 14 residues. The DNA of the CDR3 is TGCAGTGCTAAGAAACTAGCGGGGTGGGAGACCCAGTACTTC. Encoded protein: CSAKKLAGWETQYF.

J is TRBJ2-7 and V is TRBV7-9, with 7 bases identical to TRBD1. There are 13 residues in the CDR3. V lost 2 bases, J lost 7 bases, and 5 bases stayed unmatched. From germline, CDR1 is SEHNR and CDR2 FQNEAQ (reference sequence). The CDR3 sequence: CASSLIYRGEQYF. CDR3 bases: TGTGCCAGCAGCTTAATCTACAGGGGAGAGCAGTACTTC.

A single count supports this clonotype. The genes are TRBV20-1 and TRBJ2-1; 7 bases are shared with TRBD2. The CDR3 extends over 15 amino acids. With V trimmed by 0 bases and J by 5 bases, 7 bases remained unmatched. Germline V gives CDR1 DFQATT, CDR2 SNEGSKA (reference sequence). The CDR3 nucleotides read TGCAGTGCTAGAGATGGGGCTAGCGGACACAATGAGCAGTTCTTC. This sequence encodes CSARDGASGHNEQFF.

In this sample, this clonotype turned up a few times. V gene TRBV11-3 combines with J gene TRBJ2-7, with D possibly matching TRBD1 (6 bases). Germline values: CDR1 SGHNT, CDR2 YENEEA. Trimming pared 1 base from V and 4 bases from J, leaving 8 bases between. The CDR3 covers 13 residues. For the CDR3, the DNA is TGTGCCAGCAGCTTAGGGACAGAATACGAGCAGTACTTC. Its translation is CASSLGTEYEQYF.

CDR3 sequence reads: CSVLDRYYGYTF. The CDR3 DNA reads as TGCAGCGTACTGGACAGGTACTATGGCTACACCTTC. The gene calls are TRBV29-1 and TRBJ1-2; 7 bases align to TRBD1. The CDR3 extends over 12 amino acids. Germline CDR1 reads SQVTM; CDR2 reads ANQGSEA. Unmatched junction bases numbered 4, after V lost 6 bases and J lost 3 bases.

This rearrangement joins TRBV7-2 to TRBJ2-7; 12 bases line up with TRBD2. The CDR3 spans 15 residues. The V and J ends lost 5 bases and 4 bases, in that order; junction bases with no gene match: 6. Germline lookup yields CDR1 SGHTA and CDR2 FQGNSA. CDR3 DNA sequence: TGTGCCAGCAGCCGCCCGACTAGCGGGAGTTACGAGCAGTACTTC. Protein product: CASSRPTSGSYEQYF.

The CDR3 sequence: CASSPSGGYEQYF. In nucleotides, the CDR3 is TGTGCCAGCAGCCCGAGCGGGGGCTACGAGCAGTACTTC. V and J are TRBV3-1 and TRBJ2-7; 8 nucleotides match TRBD2. CDR1 is LGHDT, CDR2 YNNKEL, per germline (reference sequence). Losses at the gene ends were 4 bases for V and 3 bases for J; bases not matched to a gene: 2. This CDR3 comprises 13 residues.

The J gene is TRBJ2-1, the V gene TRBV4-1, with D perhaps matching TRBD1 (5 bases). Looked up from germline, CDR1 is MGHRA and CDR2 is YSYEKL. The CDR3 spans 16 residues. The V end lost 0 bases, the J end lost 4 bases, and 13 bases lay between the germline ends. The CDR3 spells CASSQDQGAGYNEQFF. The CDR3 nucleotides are TGCGCCAGCAGCCAAGATCAAGGGGCCGGGTACAATGAGCAGTTCTTC.

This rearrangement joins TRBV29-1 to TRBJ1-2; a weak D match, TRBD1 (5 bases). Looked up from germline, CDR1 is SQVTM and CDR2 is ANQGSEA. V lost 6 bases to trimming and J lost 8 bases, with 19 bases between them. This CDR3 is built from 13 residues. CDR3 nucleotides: TGCAGCGTCGACGGCCAGGGATTATGGGGCTACACCTTC. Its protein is CSVDGQGLWGYTF.

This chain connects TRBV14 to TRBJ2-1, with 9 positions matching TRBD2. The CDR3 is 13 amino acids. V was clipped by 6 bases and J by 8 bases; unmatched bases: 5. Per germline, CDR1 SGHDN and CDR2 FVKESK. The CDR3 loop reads CASSPSGTDEQFF. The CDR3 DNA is TGTGCCAGCAGTCCTAGCGGGACCGATGAGCAGTTCTTC. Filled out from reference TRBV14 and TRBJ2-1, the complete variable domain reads EAGVTQFPSHSVIEKGQTVTLRCDPISGHDNLYWYRRVMGKEIKFLLHFVKESKQDESGMPNNRFLAERTGGTYSTLKVQPAELEDSGVYFCASSPSGTDEQFFGPGTRLTVL.

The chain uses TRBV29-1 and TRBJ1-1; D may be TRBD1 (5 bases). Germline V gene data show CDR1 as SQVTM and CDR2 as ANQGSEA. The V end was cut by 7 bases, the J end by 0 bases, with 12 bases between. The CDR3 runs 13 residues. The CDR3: CSGTGTLNTEAFF. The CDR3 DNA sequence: TGCAGCGGCACCGGGACTCTGAACACTGAAGCTTTCTTT.

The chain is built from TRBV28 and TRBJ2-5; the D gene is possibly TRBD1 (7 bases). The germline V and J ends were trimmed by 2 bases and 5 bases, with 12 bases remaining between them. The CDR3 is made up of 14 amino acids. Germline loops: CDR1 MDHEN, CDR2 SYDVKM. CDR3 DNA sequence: TGTGCCAGCAGTTTAGGAGGGGGCCGGGAGACCCAGTACTTC. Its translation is CASSLGGGRETQYF. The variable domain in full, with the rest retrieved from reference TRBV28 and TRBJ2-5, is DVKVTQSSRYLVKRTGEKVFLECVQDMDHENMFWYRQDPGLGLRLIYFSYDVKMKEKGDIPEGYSVSREKKERFSLILESASTNQTSMYLCASSLGGGRETQYFGPGTRLLVL.

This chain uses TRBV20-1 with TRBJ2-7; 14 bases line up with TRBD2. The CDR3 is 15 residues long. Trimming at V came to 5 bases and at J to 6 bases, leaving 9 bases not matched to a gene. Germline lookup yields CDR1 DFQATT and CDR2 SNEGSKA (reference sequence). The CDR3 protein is CSASTGGLAGVEQYF. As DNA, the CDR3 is TGCAGTGCTTCCACCGGGGGACTAGCGGGAGTCGAGCAGTACTTC.

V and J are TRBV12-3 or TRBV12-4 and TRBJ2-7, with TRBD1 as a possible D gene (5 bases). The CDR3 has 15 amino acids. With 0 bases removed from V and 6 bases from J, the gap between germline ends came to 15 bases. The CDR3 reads CASSLALGDLGEQYF. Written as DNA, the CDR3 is TGTGCCAGCAGTTTAGCGTTAGGGGATCTCGGCGAGCAGTACTTC.

CDR3 sequence: CSVVVINTIYF. The CDR3 nucleotides are TGCAGCGTTGTGGTCATTAACACCATATATTTT. The genes are TRBV29-1 and TRBJ1-3; D unresolved. There are 11 residues in the CDR3. Trimming left V 4 bases short and J 7 bases short, with 8 bases between. The V gene's germline CDR1 is SQVTM and CDR2 ANQGSEA.

In DNA, the CDR3 is TGCGCCAGCAGCCAAGAGGGTAGCTCCAGGCCGAATGAGCAGTTCTTC. It yields the protein CASSQEGSSRPNEQFF. The V gene is TRBV4-3, the J gene TRBJ2-1, with D unresolved. Between the trimmed V and J ends, which lost 0 bases and 7 bases, there was a span of 16 bases. Germline V gives CDR1 LGHNA, CDR2 YSLEER. CDR3 length equals 16 residues.

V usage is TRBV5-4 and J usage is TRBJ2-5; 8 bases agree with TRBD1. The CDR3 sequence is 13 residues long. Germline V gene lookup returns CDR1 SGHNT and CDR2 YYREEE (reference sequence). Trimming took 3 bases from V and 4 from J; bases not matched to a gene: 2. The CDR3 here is CASSSGQGETQYF. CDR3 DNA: TGTGCCAGCAGCTCTGGACAGGGAGAGACCCAGTACTTC.

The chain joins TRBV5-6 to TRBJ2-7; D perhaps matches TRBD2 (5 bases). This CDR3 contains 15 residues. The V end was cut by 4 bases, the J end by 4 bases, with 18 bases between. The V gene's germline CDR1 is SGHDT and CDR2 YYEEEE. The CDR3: CASSLMPGDYYEQYF. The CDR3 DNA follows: TGTGCCAGCAGCCTAATGCCAGGTGACTATTACGAGCAGTACTTC.

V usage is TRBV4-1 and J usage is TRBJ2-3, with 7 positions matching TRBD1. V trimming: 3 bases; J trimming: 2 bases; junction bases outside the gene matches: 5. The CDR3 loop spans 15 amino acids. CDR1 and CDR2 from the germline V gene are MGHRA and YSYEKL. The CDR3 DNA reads TGCGCCAGCAGCCAGGGACAGATCTACACAGATACGCAGTATTTT. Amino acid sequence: CASSQGQIYTDTQYF.

CDR3 amino acids: CASSFEGDNSPLHF. The CDR3 nucleotides read TGTGCCAGCAGCTTCGAAGGGGATAATTCACCCCTCCACTTT. The chain has TRBV13 and TRBJ1-6; maybe TRBD1 (5 bases). CDR1 is PRHDT, CDR2 FYEKMQ, per germline (reference sequence). Deletions cut 3 bases from V and 5 bases from J, with 8 bases between. CDR3 length: 14 residues.

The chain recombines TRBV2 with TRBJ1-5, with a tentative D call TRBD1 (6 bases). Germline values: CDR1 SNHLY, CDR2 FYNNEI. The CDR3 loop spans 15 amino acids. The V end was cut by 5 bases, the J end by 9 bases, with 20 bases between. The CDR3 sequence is CASSRAGAPRGPQHF. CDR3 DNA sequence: TGTGCCAGCAGTAGAGCAGGGGCCCCTCGGGGGCCCCAGCATTTT.

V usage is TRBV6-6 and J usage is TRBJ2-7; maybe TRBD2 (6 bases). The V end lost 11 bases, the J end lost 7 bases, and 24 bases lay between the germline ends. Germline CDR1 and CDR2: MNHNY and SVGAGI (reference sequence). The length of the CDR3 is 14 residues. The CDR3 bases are TGTGCCGCGGGGCCCGCGCAAGTCGGTGTGGAGCAGTACTTC. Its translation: CAAGPAQVGVEQYF.

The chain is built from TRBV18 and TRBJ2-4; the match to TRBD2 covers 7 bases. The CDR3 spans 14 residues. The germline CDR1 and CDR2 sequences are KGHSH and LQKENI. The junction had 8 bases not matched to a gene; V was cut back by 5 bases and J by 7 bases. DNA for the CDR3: TGTGCCAGCTCAACGGGACCGACTAGCAACATTCAGTACTTC. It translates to CASSTGPTSNIQYF.

In DNA form, the CDR3 reads TGTGCCAGCAGTTTCGGGGACCGGAACTATGGCTACACCTTC. Translation: CASSFGDRNYGYTF. V gene TRBV28 combines with J gene TRBJ1-2; the D gene is possibly TRBD1 (5 bases). Trimming shortened V by 3 bases and J by 2 bases, and 10 bases separated the two germline ends. This CDR3 spans 14 amino acids. CDR1 is MDHEN, CDR2 SYDVKM, per germline.

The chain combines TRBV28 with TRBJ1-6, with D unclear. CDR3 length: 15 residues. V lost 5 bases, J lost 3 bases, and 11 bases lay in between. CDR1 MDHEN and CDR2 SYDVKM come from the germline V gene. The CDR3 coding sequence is TGTGCCAGCAGTCCGGTGGAGGTCTATAATTCACCCCTCCACTTT. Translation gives CASSPVEVYNSPLHF.

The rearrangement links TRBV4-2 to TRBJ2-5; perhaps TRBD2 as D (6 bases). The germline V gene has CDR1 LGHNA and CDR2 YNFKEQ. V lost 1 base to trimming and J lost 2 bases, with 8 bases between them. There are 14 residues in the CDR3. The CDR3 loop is CASSQVGTQETQYF. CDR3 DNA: TGTGCCAGCAGCCAAGTAGGGACTCAAGAGACCCAGTACTTC.

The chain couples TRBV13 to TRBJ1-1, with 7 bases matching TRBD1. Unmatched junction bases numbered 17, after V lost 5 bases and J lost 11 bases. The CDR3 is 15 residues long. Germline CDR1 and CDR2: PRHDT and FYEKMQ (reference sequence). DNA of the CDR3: TGTGCCAGCAGCCCCCAACAGGGGTCCCGTCTTCGCGCTTTCTTT. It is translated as CASSPQQGSRLRAFF.